This TCR beta chain was documented in a study of T cells after yellow fever vaccination. Regarding the study as a whole: Once the booster was given, most primary-vaccination clones reappeared, at approximately 97% for CD4 and approximately 88% for CD8.

This CDR3 has 12 residues. Trimming shortened V by 6 bases and J by 0 bases, and 4 bases separated the two germline ends. CDR1 is MNHNY and CDR2 is SVGAGI in the germline V gene (reference sequence). TCRdb ran MiXCR on the 5' RACE reads and lists one entry per CDR3 protein. The table has under 200,000 distinct CDR3 sequences, almost 7% seen once; the top ten hold approximately 2.5%. This clonotype was seen at least ten times. What it recognizes is unknown. J is TRBJ2-3 and V is TRBV6-6; D gene unclear. The sample in question was CD4+ T cells sorted from PBMCs, obtained 5 days after the first yellow fever vaccination. This clonotype was obtained from a man aged 18 to 29 who received the YFV17D yellow fever vaccine. CDR3 DNA sequence: TGTGCCAGCAGGGCTAGCACAGATACGCAGTATTTT. This codes for CASRASTDTQYF.